These 4 T cell receptor beta chains share one sample of origin, sequenced in a study of blood T cells in healthy people across ages. Next came a second PCR, run for about 7 to 12 cycles, which used a sample-barcoded 5' primer along with a J-beta primer mix. Each CDR3 protein is one row after TCRdb ran MiXCR on the 5' RACE reads. Of about 1,000,000 distinct CDR3 sequences in the sample, 40% to 45% were seen once. Sequencing used blood. These receptors were taken from a woman aged 55-70 years in good health.

This clonotype showed up just a few times. V gene TRBV7-9 combines with J gene TRBJ2-7, with 11 bases fitting TRBD2. CDR1 is SEHNR, CDR2 FQNEAQ, per germline (reference sequence). This CDR3 has 16 amino acids. The V and J ends lost 4 bases and 1 base, in that order; junction bases with no gene match: 6. This chain's CDR3 is CASSSPIAGGSYEQYF. CDR3 bases: TGTGCCAGCAGCTCTCCAATAGCGGGAGGGTCCTACGAGCAGTACTTC.

This clonotype was seen more than once but under ten times. The chain has TRBV28 and TRBJ2-7; TRBD1 matches 7 bases. In germline, CDR1 is MDHEN, CDR2 SYDVKM. The CDR3 has 14 amino acids. Trimming cost V 6 bases and J 6 bases; bases outside gene matches: 11. In DNA, the CDR3 is TGTGCCAGCAGACACCGAAGTAGGGGGCGCGAGCAGTACTTC. This sequence encodes CASRHRSRGREQYF.

With respect to this clonotype: An end of the junction differs from the germline gene, which may be a read error. The J gene is TRBJ2-7, the V gene TRBV7-8, with 10 bases aligning to TRBD2. Germline assignment: CDR1 SGHVS and CDR2 FQNEAQ. There are 16 residues in the CDR3. The CDR3 DNA is TGTACCAGCAGCTTAGTAGTACTAGCGGGGCACGACGAGCAGTACTTC. It is translated as CTSSLVVLAGHDEQYF. The full variable domain, completed using reference TRBV7-8 and TRBJ2-7, is GAGVSQSPRYKVAKRGQDVALRCDPISGHVSLFWYQQALGQGPEFLTYFQNEAQLDKSGLPSDRFFAERPEGSVSTLKIQRTQQEDSAVYLCTSSLVVLAGHDEQYFGPGTRLTVT.

The sample holds a few counts of this clonotype. The chain is built from TRBV7-9 and TRBJ2-5; D is perhaps TRBD2 (6 bases). This CDR3 contains 16 residues. V lost 5 bases, J lost 0 bases, and 16 bases lay in between. Germline loops: CDR1 SEHNR, CDR2 FQNEAQ (reference sequence). CDR3 DNA: TGTGCCAGCAGCCCGGGACTTCGACAGTACCAAGAGACCCAGTACTTC. As protein: CASSPGLRQYQETQYF. The variable domain in full, with the rest retrieved from reference TRBV7-9 and TRBJ2-5, is DTGVSQNPRHKITKRGQNVTFRCDPISEHNRLYWYRQTLGQGPEFLTYFQNEAQLEKSRLLSDRFSAERPKGSFSTLEIQRTEQGDSAMYLCASSPGLRQYQETQYFGPGTRLLVL.